This T cell receptor (beta chain) was found in a study of technical replicates of blood from a handful of donors. From germline, CDR1 is SGHNT and CDR2 YYREEE (reference sequence). V lost 4 bases, J lost 6 bases, and 5 bases stayed unmatched. This CDR3 region has 13 residues. Repertoires were generated with immunoSEQ multiplex PCR, while TCRdb's copy carries only in-frame clones and drops some. This sample has 80,000 to 90,000 clones, with about 94% found just once. V is TRBV5-4 and J is TRBJ2-7; 9 nucleotides line up with TRBD2. Sequenced input: T cells isolated from PBMCs. The TCR sequence derives from a human donor in good health. CDR3: CASSPKTSGEQYF. CDR3 nucleotides: TGTGCCAGCAGCCCCAAGACTAGCGGCGAGCAGTACTTC.